This T cell receptor (beta chain) derives from a study of early T cells in non-severe SARS-CoV-2 infection. Across the study: Sequenced material consisted of bulk RNA (from unsorted whole blood), and chains were unpaired.

Germline CDR1 KGHDR, CDR2 SFDVKD. The CDR3 extends over 13 amino acids. The V gene lost 6 bases and the J gene lost 2 bases, with 9 bases spanning the gap. Unique molecular identifiers were affixed to single, distinct cDNA molecules. TCRdb redid the calling of the 5' RACE reads with MiXCR, one entry per CDR3 protein. The sample holds 65,000 to 95,000 distinct CDR3 sequences, 8.5% to 10% seen once. Whole-study findings and limits: VDJdb matching skewed toward anti-spike CD8 responses, missing private and CD4 specificities.

This clonotype was observed a handful of times. The target antigen is unknown. Sequenced sample: whole blood. The chain couples TRBV24-1 to TRBJ1-2; perhaps TRBD1 as D (5 bases). The clonotype comes from an adult who was a healthcare worker with PCR-confirmed SARS-CoV-2 infection or an uninfected control (not recorded which). CDR3 residues: CATSSDRNYGYTF. The CDR3 DNA sequence: TGTGCCACCAGTTCCGACAGAAACTATGGCTACACCTTC.